The 23 T cell receptor beta chains below were found in one sample sequenced in a study of response to subunit inactivated influenza vaccine. TCRdb called the RT-PCR reads again in MiXCR, with one record for every CDR3 protein. Of roughly 290,000 distinct CDR3 sequences in the sample, 21% are singletons; the top ten hold roughly 10%. The sequences come from PBMCs from blood, collected around 22 months after vaccination. The receptor set was obtained from a man aged 45 to 75 who received an inactivated influenza vaccine.

The chain employs TRBV20-1 and TRBJ2-1, with a tentative D call TRBD2 (6 bases). The CDR3 extends over 14 amino acids. V was cut by 3 bases and J by 8 bases, with 17 bases left in between. The germline V gene has CDR1 DFQATT and CDR2 SNEGSKA (reference sequence). The CDR3 reads CSASTRDWSYEQFF. The CDR3 nucleotides are TGCAGTGCTAGCACCAGGGACTGGAGCTATGAGCAGTTCTTC.

Only a few counts were recorded for this clonotype. This rearrangement joins TRBV7-2 to TRBJ1-5; 10 nucleotides align to TRBD1. This CDR3 comprises 15 residues. V dropped 3 bases and J dropped 6; count of bases not matched to a gene: 5. Germline loops: CDR1 SGHTA, CDR2 FQGNSA. CDR3 amino acids: CASSLLGQGGQPQHF. DNA for the CDR3: TGTGCCAGCAGCTTGCTAGGACAGGGGGGTCAGCCCCAGCATTTT.

This chain connects TRBV9 to TRBJ2-3, with 8 bases aligning to TRBD2. This CDR3 spans 16 amino acids. V dropped 3 bases and J dropped 4; count of bases not matched to a gene: 10. Germline values: CDR1 SGDLS, CDR2 YYNGEE. CDR3: CASSAGWAGGADTQYF. The CDR3 DNA is TGTGCCAGCAGCGCCGGATGGGCGGGAGGTGCAGATACGCAGTATTTT.

This clonotype was seen more than once but under ten times. The chain couples TRBV15 to TRBJ2-1; D remains ambiguous. This CDR3 has 15 amino acids. CDR1 and CDR2 from the germline V gene are LNHNV and YYDKDF (reference sequence). Trimming left V 1 base short and J 0 bases short, with 7 bases between. CDR3 amino acids: CATSRAGTSYNEQFF. For the CDR3, the DNA is TGTGCCACCAGCAGAGCGGGCACCTCCTACAATGAGCAGTTCTTC.

J is TRBJ1-1 and V is TRBV11-2; D may be TRBD1 (5 bases). Germline CDR1 and CDR2: SGHAT and FQNNGV. The CDR3 loop spans 11 amino acids. V dropped 4 bases and J dropped 10 bases, with 10 bases sitting between them. The CDR3 sequence is CASSSGAGAFF. In DNA form, the CDR3 reads TGTGCCAGCAGCTCCGGGGCGGGAGCTTTCTTT.

The chain couples TRBV5-1 to TRBJ2-7, with 11 nucleotides matching TRBD2. The ends lost 0 bases at V and 3 bases at J; junction bases unmatched: 2. Per germline, CDR1 SGHRS and CDR2 YFSETQ. The CDR3 totals 15 residues. For the CDR3, the DNA is TGCGCCAGCAGCTTGGCTCTAGCGGGAGGCTACGAGCAGTACTTC. As protein: CASSLALAGGYEQYF.

This chain uses TRBV5-5 with TRBJ1-5; the D gene is possibly TRBD1 (5 bases). Trimming shortened V by 6 bases and J by 4 bases, and 17 bases separated the two germline ends. Germline V gives CDR1 SGHKS, CDR2 YYEKEE (reference sequence). This CDR3 has 15 residues. The CDR3 sequence is CASTRGWPLNQPQHF. CDR3 DNA sequence: TGTGCCAGCACCCGGGGGTGGCCATTGAATCAGCCCCAGCATTTT.

This clonotype was counted ten times or more. V is TRBV12-3 or TRBV12-4 and J is TRBJ1-2; TRBD1 matches at 7 bases. The ends lost 5 bases at V and 5 bases at J; junction bases unmatched: 8. The CDR3 spans 14 residues. This chain's CDR3 is CASSRRGRGYGYTF. Written as DNA, the CDR3 is TGTGCCAGCAGTCGAAGGGGGCGCGGTTATGGCTACACCTTC.

In its sample, this clonotype was seen a few times. The V and J genes are TRBV6-5 and TRBJ2-2; 7 nucleotides line up with TRBD1. Germline V gene lookup returns CDR1 MNHEY and CDR2 SVGAGI. The length of the CDR3 is 12 residues. V shed 6 bases and J 6 bases; nucleotides not matched to a gene: 1. CDR3 DNA sequence: TGTGCCAGCAGGCAGGGGGCCGGGGAGCTGTTTTTT. It translates to CASRQGAGELFF.

This clonotype was observed at least ten times. The genes are TRBV12-3 or TRBV12-4 and TRBJ2-2; a possible D gene is TRBD2 (6 bases). V lost 5 bases to trimming and J lost 6 bases, with 7 bases between them. The CDR3 consists of 12 residues. The CDR3 DNA reads as TGTGCCAGCAGTCGGGACTCCGGGGAGCTGTTTTTT. Amino acid sequence: CASSRDSGELFF.

In this sample, this clonotype turned up a few times. This chain uses TRBV7-2 with TRBJ2-3; possible D gene TRBD1, 6 bases. V dropped 5 bases and J dropped 2 bases, with 11 bases sitting between them. The CDR3 has 14 residues. CDR1 is SGHTA, CDR2 FQGNSA, per germline. Here the CDR3 DNA reads TGTGCCAGCAGCCGGGACACCTTCACAGATACGCAGTATTTT. Amino acids: CASSRDTFTDTQYF. The variable domain in full, completed from reference TRBV7-2 and TRBJ2-3, reads GAGVSQSPSNKVTEKGKDVELRCDPISGHTALYWYRQSLGQGLEFLIYFQGNSAPDKSGLPSDRFSAERTGGSVSTLTIQRTQQEDSAVYLCASSRDTFTDTQYFGPGTRLTVL.

This clonotype was counted many times. This chain joins TRBV12-3 or TRBV12-4 and TRBJ1-1, with D unclear. The CDR3 is made up of 13 amino acids. Trimming removed 2 bases at V and 5 bases at J, with 9 bases between. The chain's CDR3 is CASSLRGRTEAFF. The CDR3 DNA reads as TGTGCCAGCAGTTTACGAGGCAGAACTGAAGCTTTCTTT.

The chain carries TRBV29-1 and TRBJ2-6, with 8 bases lining up with TRBD1. Trimming took 4 bases from V and 1 from J; bases not matched to a gene: 3. Germline V gene lookup returns CDR1 SQVTM and CDR2 ANQGSEA. CDR3 length: 15 residues. The CDR3 sequence: CSVGTGMSGANVLTF. CDR3 nucleotides: TGCAGCGTTGGGACAGGGATGTCTGGGGCCAACGTCCTGACTTTC.

The rearrangement joins TRBV7-9 to TRBJ2-1; D remains ambiguous. The V gene lost 1 base and the J gene lost 6 bases, with 13 bases spanning the gap. The length of the CDR3 is 15 residues. In germline, CDR1 is SEHNR, CDR2 FQNEAQ (reference sequence). This CDR3 reads CASSLVGDSLNEQFF. In nucleotides, the CDR3 is TGTGCCAGCAGCTTAGTGGGTGACTCTCTCAATGAGCAGTTCTTC.

The rearrangement joins TRBV4-3 to TRBJ1-6; D gene unclear. Germline CDR1 and CDR2: LGHNA and YSLEER. V lost 1 base and J 3 bases, leaving 4 bases between the germline ends. The CDR3 sequence is 14 residues long. The CDR3 here is CASSQGLYNSPLHF. The CDR3 bases are TGCGCCAGCAGCCAAGGTCTCTATAATTCACCCCTCCACTTT.

V gene TRBV30 combines with J gene TRBJ2-7, with D tentatively TRBD1 or TRBD2 (5 bases each). The germline V gene encodes CDR1 GTSNPN and CDR2 SVGIG (reference sequence). The CDR3 totals 15 residues. V dropped 0 bases and J dropped 0 bases, with 12 bases sitting between them. As DNA, the CDR3 is TGTGCCTGGAGTGTAGGCGCAGGGAGCTCCTACGAGCAGTACTTC. Translation gives CAWSVGAGSSYEQYF. Full variable domain (outside the CDR3, taken from reference TRBV30 and TRBJ2-7): SQTIHQWPATLVQPVGSPLSLECTVEGTSNPNLYWYRQAAGRGLQLLFYSVGIGQISSEVPQNLSASRPQDRQFILSSKKLLLSDSGFYLCAWSVGAGSSYEQYFGPGTRLTVT.

This clonotype was observed a few times. CDR3 sequence reads: CAIRTPDSYNEQFF. CDR3 nucleotide sequence: TGTGCCATCAGAACACCGGACTCCTACAATGAGCAGTTCTTC. The chain is built from TRBV6-1 and TRBJ2-1; D is unresolved. The CDR3 totals 14 residues. Germline-derived CDR1 and CDR2 are MNHNS and SASEGT. The V end was cut by 10 bases, the J end by 0 bases, with 13 bases between.

This clonotype occurred a few times. This CDR3 reads CAILRGQGLTF. CDR3 DNA sequence: TGTGCCATCCTTAGGGGGCAGGGCCTCACCTTC. The chain has TRBV5-5 and TRBJ1-2; 7 positions agree with TRBD1. The germline V gene has CDR1 SGHKS and CDR2 YYEKEE (reference sequence). This CDR3 contains 11 residues. Trimming removed 9 bases from V and 13 bases from J; junction bases left unmatched: 12.

The chain has TRBV11-2 and TRBJ2-2, with 7 bases aligning to TRBD1. The CDR3 totals 18 residues. V gave up 5 bases and J gave up 5 bases; unmatched junction bases: 17. Germline V gene sequence: CDR1 SGHAT, CDR2 FQNNGV. CDR3 region: CASSLRDSPGWGTGELFF. For the CDR3, the DNA is TGTGCCAGCAGCCTCCGGGACAGCCCGGGCTGGGGGACCGGGGAGCTGTTTTTT.

The V call is TRBV5-6, the J call TRBJ2-2, with D perhaps matching TRBD2 (7 bases). Trimming cost V 3 bases and J 4 bases, with 10 bases left between them. Germline CDR1 SGHDT, CDR2 YYEEEE. This CDR3 spans 14 amino acids. The CDR3 nucleotides read TGTGCCAGCAGCTGGGGGGGCCGCACCGGGGAGCTGTTTTTT. It yields the protein CASSWGGRTGELFF. Together with reference TRBV5-6 and TRBJ2-2, the CDR3 gives the full variable domain: DAGVTQSPTHLIKTRGQQVTLRCSPKSGHDTVSWYQQALGQGPQFIFQYYEEEERQRGNFPDRFSGHQFPNYSSELNVNALLLGDSALYLCASSWGGRTGELFFGEGSRLTVL.

The chain has TRBV20-1 and TRBJ1-5; perhaps TRBD1 as D (6 bases). The CDR3 is 14 amino acids. Trimming took off 3 bases at V and 11 bases at J, with 20 bases between the two ends. CDR1 is DFQATT, CDR2 SNEGSKA, per germline (reference sequence). CDR3 region: CSASGQKRFGAQHF. The CDR3, as DNA: TGCAGTGCTAGTGGACAGAAGAGGTTTGGGGCCCAGCATTTT.

Comment on this clonotype: A much larger clone sits a single nucleotide away, making a read error possible. This rearrangement joins TRBV12-3 or TRBV12-4 to TRBJ1-1; D is possibly TRBD1 (5 bases). The CDR3 totals 13 residues. The chain's CDR3 is CASSRRADTKAFF. The CDR3 DNA follows: TGTGCCAGCAGCCGCAGGGCAGACACTAAAGCTTTCTTT.

The chain has TRBV5-5 and TRBJ1-4, with no clear D. Germline-derived CDR1 and CDR2 are SGHKS and YYEKEE (reference sequence). CDR3 length: 13 residues. V lost 1 base, J lost 5 bases, and 6 bases lay in between. The CDR3 nucleotides are TGTGCCAGCAGCTTGAACGGAAATGAAAAACTGTTTTTT. Its translation is CASSLNGNEKLFF.